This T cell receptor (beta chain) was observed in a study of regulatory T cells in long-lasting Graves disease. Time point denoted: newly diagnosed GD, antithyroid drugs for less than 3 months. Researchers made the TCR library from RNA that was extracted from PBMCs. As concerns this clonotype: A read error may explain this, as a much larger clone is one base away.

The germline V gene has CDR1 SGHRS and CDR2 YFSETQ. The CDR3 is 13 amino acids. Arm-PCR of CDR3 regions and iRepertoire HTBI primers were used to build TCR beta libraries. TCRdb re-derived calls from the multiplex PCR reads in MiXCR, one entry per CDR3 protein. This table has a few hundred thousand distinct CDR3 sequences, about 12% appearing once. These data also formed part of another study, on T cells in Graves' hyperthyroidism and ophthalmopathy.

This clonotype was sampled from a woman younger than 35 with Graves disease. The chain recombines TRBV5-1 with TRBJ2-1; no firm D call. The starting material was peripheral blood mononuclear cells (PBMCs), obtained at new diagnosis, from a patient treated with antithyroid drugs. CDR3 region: CASRSESYNAQFF. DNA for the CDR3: TGCGCCAGCAGGAGTGAGTCCTACAATGCGCAGTTCTTC.